These 13 T cell receptor beta chains came from one sample sequenced in a study of regulatory T cells in long-lasting Graves disease. Construction of the TCR beta libraries employed iRepertoire HTBI primers in conjunction with Arm-PCR of CDR3 regions. TCRdb reprocessed the multiplex PCR reads with MiXCR, giving one entry per CDR3 protein. Of roughly 500,000 distinct CDR3 sequences listed, about a fifth are singletons. Time point: persistent/refractory GD, antithyroid drugs over 5 years with positive TRAb. Researchers made the TCR library from RNA that was extracted from PBMCs. Sequenced here: peripheral blood mononuclear cells (PBMCs), sampled when the disease was refractory, from a patient treated with antithyroid drugs. The receptors originated from a female donor with Graves disease.

This clonotype came up many times. The genes are TRBV27 and TRBJ2-7, with D possibly matching TRBD2 (7 bases). Between the trimmed V and J ends, which lost 0 bases and 2 bases, there was a span of 17 bases. This CDR3 contains 17 residues. Germline-derived CDR1 and CDR2 are MNHEY and SMNVEV (reference sequence). The DNA for the CDR3 is TGTGCCAGCAGTTTATCCCGGGGGGCCCTGATGGCCTACGAGCAGTACTTC. Its translation is CASSLSRGALMAYEQYF.

Concerning this clonotype itself: A read error may be the cause here, since a much bigger clone is one base away. The chain couples TRBV2 to TRBJ1-1, with D possibly being TRBD1 (6 bases). Germline V gene data show CDR1 as SNHLY and CDR2 as FYNNEI. This CDR3 is 13 amino acids long. Here the CDR3 reads CASSKANGGKAFF. The CDR3 DNA follows: TGTGCCAGCAGTAAAGCCAATGGGGGCAAAGCTTTCTTT.

V is TRBV20-1 and J is TRBJ2-2; a weak D match, TRBD2 (5 bases). The germline CDR1 and CDR2 sequences are DFQATT and SNEGSKA (reference sequence). CDR3 length: 15 residues. Between the trimmed V and J ends, which lost 0 bases and 5 bases, there was a span of 13 bases. The CDR3, as DNA: TGCAGTGCTAGAGATCTCCTAGCAAGTACCGGGGAGCTGTTTTTT. Its protein is CSARDLLASTGELFF.

This clonotype was seen a handful of times. The CDR3 is CAIRADSMNTEAFF. The CDR3 coding sequence is TGTGCCATCAGGGCAGACAGTATGAACACTGAAGCTTTCTTT. The chain is built from TRBV10-3 and TRBJ1-1; perhaps TRBD1 as D (5 bases). The CDR3 runs to 14 residues. Trimming shortened V by 6 bases and J by 0 bases, and 11 bases separated the two germline ends. Germline V lookup: CDR1 ENHRY, CDR2 SYGVKD.

This clonotype was counted only a few times. The chain is built from TRBV5-1 and TRBJ2-5; D perhaps matches TRBD1 (6 bases). V lost 0 bases, J lost 4 bases, and 13 bases lay in between. This CDR3 has 15 residues. Germline assignment: CDR1 SGHRS and CDR2 YFSETQ. CDR3 coding DNA: TGCGCCAGCAGCTTGGGGACTCGAGGGGGAGAGACCCAGTACTTC. It codes for CASSLGTRGGETQYF.

The V gene is TRBV27, the J gene TRBJ2-7; tentatively, D is TRBD1 or TRBD2 (6 bases each). Germline lookup yields CDR1 MNHEY and CDR2 SMNVEV (reference sequence). Trimming cost V 6 bases and J 3 bases, with 18 bases left between them. This CDR3 region has 15 residues. The CDR3 sequence: CASRPLGGWVYEQYF. The CDR3 DNA reads TGTGCCAGCAGGCCCCTAGGGGGGTGGGTCTACGAGCAGTACTTC.

This clonotype was observed a few times. The V call is TRBV10-3, the J call TRBJ2-7; a weak D match, TRBD1 (5 bases). The CDR3 extends over 14 amino acids. Germline V gives CDR1 ENHRY, CDR2 SYGVKD. The V end was cut by 3 bases, the J end by 5 bases, with 14 bases between. The DNA of the CDR3 is TGTGCCATCAGTGAATGGGGCGCAGAGAACGAGCAGTACTTC. Residues: CAISEWGAENEQYF.

Regarding this clonotype: A much more abundant neighbour one base away suggests this may be a read error. V usage is TRBV6-5 and J usage is TRBJ1-4, with D uncertain. CDR1 MNHEY and CDR2 SVGAGI come from the germline V gene. CDR3 length: 19 residues. Trimming took off 2 bases at V and 4 bases at J, with 23 bases between the two ends. The CDR3 loop reads CASSYTANTANRYNEKLFF. The CDR3, as DNA: TGTGCCAGCAGTTACACCGCCAATACCGCCAACAGATATAATGAAAAACTGTTTTTT.

V is TRBV12-3 or TRBV12-4 and J is TRBJ2-1, with 9 nucleotides matching TRBD1. This CDR3 region has 13 residues. Trimming at V came to 4 bases and at J to 9 bases, leaving 4 bases not matched to a gene. CDR3 sequence (DNA): TGTGCCAGCAGTTATGGACAGGGGTCTGAGCAGTTCTTC. This gives the protein CASSYGQGSEQFF.

Concerning this clonotype itself: Without the conserved terminal phenylalanine or tryptophan, this CDR3 likely stems from a read error. The chain employs TRBV7-2 and TRBJ2-2; D gene unclear. CDR3 length: 15 residues. CDR1 SGHTA and CDR2 FQGNSA come from the germline V gene. The ends were cut back, 7 bases at V and 3 bases at J, with 15 bases in the middle. The DNA of the CDR3 is TGTGCCAGCATTGTAACAGCATTTTACACCGGGGAGCTGTTTCTT. It yields the protein CASIVTAFYTGELFL.

This clonotype was counted a few times. V and J are TRBV19 and TRBJ1-2; D remains unclear. CDR3 length equals 12 residues. CDR1 is LNHDA and CDR2 is SQIVND in the germline V gene (reference sequence). Trimming cost V 9 bases and J 7 bases, with 15 bases left between them. CDR3 coding DNA: TGTGCCAGCACCACAGCCCTTGGTGGCTACACCTTC. It yields the protein CASTTALGGYTF.

This clonotype was seen many times. The CDR3 bases are TGTGCCAGCAGCCTCGGGGCCATCGAGCAGTACTTC. It translates to CASSLGAIEQYF. This chain uses TRBV28 with TRBJ2-7, with D possibly being TRBD1 or TRBD2 (5 bases each). V was clipped by 6 bases and J by 6 bases, with 12 bases between them. Germline V lookup: CDR1 MDHEN, CDR2 SYDVKM. This CDR3 has 12 amino acids.

The chain has TRBV7-3 and TRBJ2-2; D is uncertain. This CDR3 spans 14 amino acids. Per the germline V gene, CDR1 is SGHTA and CDR2 is FQGTGA. V shed 2 bases and J shed 2 bases, with 6 bases lying between them. The CDR3 coding sequence is TGTGCCAGCAGCTTACATCCAAACACCGGGGAGCTGTTTTTT. Translation: CASSLHPNTGELFF.